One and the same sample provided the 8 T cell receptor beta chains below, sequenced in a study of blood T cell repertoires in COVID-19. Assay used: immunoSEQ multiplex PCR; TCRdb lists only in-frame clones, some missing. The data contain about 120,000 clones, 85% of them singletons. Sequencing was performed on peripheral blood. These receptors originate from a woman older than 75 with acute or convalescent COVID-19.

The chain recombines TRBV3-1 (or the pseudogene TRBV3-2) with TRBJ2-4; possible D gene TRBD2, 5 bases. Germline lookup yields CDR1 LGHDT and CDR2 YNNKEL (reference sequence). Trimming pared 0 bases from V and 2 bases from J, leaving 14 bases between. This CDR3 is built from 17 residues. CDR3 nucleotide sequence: TGTGCCAGCAGCCAAGATGCAGGCGAGGGCTCCAAAAACATTCAGTACTTC. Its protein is CASSQDAGEGSKNIQYF.

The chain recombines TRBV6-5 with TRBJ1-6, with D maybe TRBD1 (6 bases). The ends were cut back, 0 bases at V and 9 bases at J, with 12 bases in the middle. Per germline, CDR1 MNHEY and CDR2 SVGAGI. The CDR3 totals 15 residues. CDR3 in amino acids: CASSYSGRGSSPLHF. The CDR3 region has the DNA TGTGCCAGCAGTTACTCAGGCAGGGGTAGTTCACCCCTCCACTTT.

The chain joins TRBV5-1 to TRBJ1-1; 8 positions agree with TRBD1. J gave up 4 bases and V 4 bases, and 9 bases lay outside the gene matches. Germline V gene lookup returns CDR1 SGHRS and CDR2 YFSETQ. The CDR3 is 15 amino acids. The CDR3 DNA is TGCGCCAGCAGCCCTGGACAGGGTAAGAGCACTGAAGCTTTCTTT. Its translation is CASSPGQGKSTEAFF.

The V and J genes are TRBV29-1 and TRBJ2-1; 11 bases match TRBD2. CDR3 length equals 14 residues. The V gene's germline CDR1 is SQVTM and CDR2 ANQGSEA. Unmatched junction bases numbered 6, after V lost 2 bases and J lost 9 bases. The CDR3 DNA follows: TGCAGCGTTGAAATGGTAGCGGGGGGGCCTGAGCAGTTCTTC. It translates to CSVEMVAGGPEQFF.

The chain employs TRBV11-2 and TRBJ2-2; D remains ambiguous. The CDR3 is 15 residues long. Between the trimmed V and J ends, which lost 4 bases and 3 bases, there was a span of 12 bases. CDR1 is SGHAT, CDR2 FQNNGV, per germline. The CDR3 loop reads CASSSRGFDTGELFF. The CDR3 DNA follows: TGTGCCAGCAGCTCGAGAGGTTTTGACACCGGGGAGCTGTTTTTT.

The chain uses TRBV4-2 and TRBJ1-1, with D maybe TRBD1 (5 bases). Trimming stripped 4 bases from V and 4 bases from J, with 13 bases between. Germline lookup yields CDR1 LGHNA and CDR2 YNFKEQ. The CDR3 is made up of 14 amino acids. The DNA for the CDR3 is TGTGCCAGCAGCCCGCGGAAAGGGGTCACTGAAGCTTTCTTT. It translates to CASSPRKGVTEAFF.

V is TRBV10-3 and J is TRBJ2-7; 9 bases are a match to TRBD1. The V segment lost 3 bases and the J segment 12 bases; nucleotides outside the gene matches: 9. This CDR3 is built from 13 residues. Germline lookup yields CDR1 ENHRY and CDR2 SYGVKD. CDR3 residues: CAISDQQGAGWYF. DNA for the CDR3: TGTGCCATCAGTGACCAACAGGGGGCCGGGTGGTACTTC.

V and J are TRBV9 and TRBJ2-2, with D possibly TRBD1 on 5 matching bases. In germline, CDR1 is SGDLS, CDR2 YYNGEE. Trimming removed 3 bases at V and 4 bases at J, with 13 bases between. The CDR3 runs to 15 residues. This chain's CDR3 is CASSGAGRATGELFF. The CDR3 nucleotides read TGTGCCAGCAGCGGTGCAGGGCGTGCCACCGGGGAGCTGTTTTTT.